What follows are 16 T cell receptor beta chains derived from one specimen sequenced in a study of PD-L1 blockade in urothelial cancer. The sample's time point: pretreatment peripheral blood. Sequenced by immunoSEQ multiplex PCR; TCRdb stores in-frame clones only, minus some. The table has tens of thousands of clones, 84% seen once. The sample here was PBMCs, taken around atezolizumab (anti-PD-L1) treatment. These receptors were taken from a woman in her 70s with urothelial cancer.

The genes are TRBV18 and TRBJ2-7; TRBD2 is a possible D gene (5 bases). CDR1 KGHSH and CDR2 LQKENI come from the germline V gene. CDR3 length: 15 amino acids. Trimming took off 0 bases at V and 0 bases at J, with 9 bases between the two ends. CDR3 sequence: CASSPPEAFSYEQYF. Written as DNA, the CDR3 is TGTGCCAGCTCACCACCGGAGGCCTTCTCCTACGAGCAGTACTTC.

The CDR3 DNA reads as TGTGCCAGTAGTATCGGAGGGAGCCCTGAGCAGTTCTTC. Translation: CASSIGGSPEQFF. The chain recombines TRBV19 with TRBJ2-1; TRBD2 is a possible D gene (6 bases). This CDR3 contains 13 residues. The V end was cut by 3 bases, the J end by 9 bases, with 12 bases between. Per germline, CDR1 LNHDA and CDR2 SQIVND (reference sequence).

The chain has TRBV10-3 and TRBJ2-7, with 11 bases aligning to TRBD2. Germline-derived CDR1 and CDR2 are ENHRY and SYGVKD. The CDR3 covers 15 residues. The V and J ends lost 6 bases and 2 bases, in that order; junction bases with no gene match: 6. CDR3 loop: CAISTLAGGTYEQYF. The CDR3 DNA follows: TGTGCCATCAGCACCCTAGCGGGGGGCACCTACGAGCAGTACTTC.

V usage is TRBV9 and J usage is TRBJ2-5; D perhaps matches TRBD1 (6 bases). Germline CDR1 reads SGDLS; CDR2 reads YYNGEE. The CDR3 contains 15 residues. Trimming took 2 bases from V and 1 from J, leaving 12 bases between them. This CDR3 reads CASSVSRGFQETQYF. CDR3 DNA: TGTGCCAGCAGCGTTAGCAGGGGATTCCAAGAGACCCAGTACTTC. Supplemented by reference TRBV9 and TRBJ2-5, the full variable domain reads DSGVTQTPKHLITATGQRVTLRCSPRSGDLSVYWYQQSLDQGLQFLIQYYNGEERAKGNILERFSAQQFPDLHSELNLSSLELGDSALYFCASSVSRGFQETQYFGPGTRLLVL.

V is TRBV5-1 and J is TRBJ2-2; 9 bases align to TRBD1. Trimming cost V 0 bases and J 6 bases; bases outside gene matches: 3. Germline V gene sequence: CDR1 SGHRS, CDR2 YFSETQ. The CDR3 has 15 amino acids. The DNA of the CDR3 is TGCGCCAGCAGCTTGGGGACAGGGGCGGCCGGGGAGCTGTTTTTT. This codes for CASSLGTGAAGELFF.

CDR3 residues: CASSSLAGGRTSYNEQFF. CDR3 nucleotides: TGTGCCAGCAGCTCACTAGCGGGAGGCCGGACGTCCTACAATGAGCAGTTCTTC. The V gene is TRBV5-6, the J gene TRBJ2-1; 12 bases align to TRBD2. The CDR3 length is 18 residues. CDR1 and CDR2 from the germline V gene are SGHDT and YYEEEE. The trim removed 3 bases at V and 1 base at J, leaving 8 bases unmatched.

With respect to this clone: A read error may account for a junction end that differs from germline. The J gene is TRBJ2-5, the V gene TRBV18; possible D gene TRBD2, 5 bases. Per the germline V gene, CDR1 is KGHSH and CDR2 is LQKENI. There are 13 residues in the CDR3. The CDR3: CASSPGLEEPQYF. DNA of the CDR3: TGTGCCAGCTCACCAGGACTGGAAGAGCCCCAGTACTTC. The entire variable domain, with the rest obtained from reference TRBV18 and TRBJ2-5, is as follows: NAGVMQNPRHLVRRRGQEARLRCSPMKGHSHVYWYRQLPEEGLKFMVYLQKENIIDESGMPKERFSAEFPKEGPSILRIQQVVRGDSAAYFCASSPGLEEPQYFGPGTRLLVL.

With respect to this clone: This CDR3 is also generated by other DNA sequences in the sample. The rearrangement joins TRBV29-1 to TRBJ1-1; no firm D call. The CDR3 loop spans 11 amino acids. Germline V gene lookup returns CDR1 SQVTM and CDR2 ANQGSEA. CDR3 nucleotides: TGCAGTGGAGGATACGACACTGAAGCTTTCTTT. Its protein product is CSGGYDTEAFF.

The V gene is TRBV13, the J gene TRBJ1-1; 8 bases fit TRBD1. The CDR3 has 15 residues. V trimming: 2 bases; J trimming: 1 base; junction bases outside the gene matches: 3. Germline V lookup: CDR1 PRHDT, CDR2 FYEKMQ (reference sequence). Here the CDR3 reads CASSLYGTGNTEAFF. The CDR3 DNA reads as TGTGCCAGCAGCTTATACGGGACAGGGAACACTGAAGCTTTCTTT.

J is TRBJ1-5 and V is TRBV6-6; TRBD1 agrees at 7 bases. Germline V gene sequence: CDR1 MNHNY, CDR2 SVGAGI (reference sequence). The J segment lost 3 bases and the V segment lost 0 bases, leaving 5 bases of the junction unmatched. This CDR3 is 16 amino acids long. The DNA for the CDR3 is TGTGCCAGCAGTTACTCTGAGGGGGCCCTCAATCAGCCCCAGCATTTT. Translation gives CASSYSEGALNQPQHF.

The chain uses TRBV27 and TRBJ2-7; TRBD1 matches 7 bases. With 5 bases clipped from V and 2 bases from J, the junction kept 3 bases outside the gene matches. The CDR3 runs to 13 residues. Germline loops: CDR1 MNHEY, CDR2 SMNVEV (reference sequence). The CDR3 sequence is CASSGTETYEQYF. In nucleotides, the CDR3 is TGTGCCAGCAGTGGGACAGAGACCTACGAGCAGTACTTC.

The DNA for the CDR3 is TGTGCCTGGGGGCCAGGGGTCAATCAGCCCCAGCATTTT. This codes for CAWGPGVNQPQHF. The chain has TRBV30 and TRBJ1-5, with D tentatively TRBD1 (6 bases). The length of the CDR3 is 13 residues. Germline V gene data show CDR1 as GTSNPN and CDR2 as SVGIG (reference sequence). Trimming shortened V by 5 bases and J by 3 bases, and 11 bases separated the two germline ends.

The chain has TRBV4-1 and TRBJ2-1; TRBD1 agrees at 7 bases. The CDR3 is 16 residues long. V was pared by 5 bases and J by 0 bases, with 7 bases of the junction left unmatched. The V gene's germline CDR1 is MGHRA and CDR2 YSYEKL. The CDR3 reads CASSDGTASSYNEQFF. For the CDR3, the DNA is TGCGCCAGCAGCGACGGGACAGCGAGCTCCTACAATGAGCAGTTCTTC.

The V gene is TRBV2, the J gene TRBJ2-7; weak D call: TRBD2 (6 bases). V dropped 4 bases and J dropped 5 bases, with 12 bases sitting between them. CDR1 is SNHLY and CDR2 is FYNNEI in the germline V gene. The CDR3 extends over 13 amino acids. The CDR3 is CASSGRGRNEQYF. The CDR3 bases are TGTGCCAGCAGTGGTAGAGGGAGGAACGAGCAGTACTTC.

The CDR3 region has the DNA TGCGCCAGCAGCGCGGGTAGCGGCTCTGGGGGAGAGACCCAGTACTTC. Translated: CASSAGSGSGGETQYF. The rearrangement links TRBV5-1 to TRBJ2-5; D might be TRBD2 (6 bases). The V end lost 4 bases, the J end lost 4 bases, and 20 bases lay between the germline ends. The germline gives CDR1 SGHRS, CDR2 YFSETQ. This CDR3 spans 16 amino acids.

There are a few counts of this clone. The J gene is TRBJ1-2, the V gene TRBV28; tentatively, D is TRBD1 (6 bases). Trimming cost V 10 bases and J 0 bases, with 12 bases left between them. The CDR3 runs 13 residues. Germline CDR1 is MDHEN and CDR2 is SYDVKM. CDR3 loop: CATGTTSNYGYTF. In DNA, the CDR3 is TGTGCCACAGGGACAACATCTAACTATGGCTACACCTTC.